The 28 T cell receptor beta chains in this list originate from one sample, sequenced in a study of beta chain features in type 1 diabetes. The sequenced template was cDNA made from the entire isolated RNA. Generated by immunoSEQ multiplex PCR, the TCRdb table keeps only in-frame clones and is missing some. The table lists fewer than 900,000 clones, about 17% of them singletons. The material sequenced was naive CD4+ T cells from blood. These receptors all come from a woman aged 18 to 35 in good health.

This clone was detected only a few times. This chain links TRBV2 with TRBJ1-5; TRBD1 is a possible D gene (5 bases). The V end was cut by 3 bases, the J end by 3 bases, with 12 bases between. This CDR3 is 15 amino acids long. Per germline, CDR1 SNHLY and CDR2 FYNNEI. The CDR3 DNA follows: TGTGCCAGCAGTGAGGGGCGGGCATACAATCAGCCCCAGCATTTT. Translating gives CASSEGRAYNQPQHF.

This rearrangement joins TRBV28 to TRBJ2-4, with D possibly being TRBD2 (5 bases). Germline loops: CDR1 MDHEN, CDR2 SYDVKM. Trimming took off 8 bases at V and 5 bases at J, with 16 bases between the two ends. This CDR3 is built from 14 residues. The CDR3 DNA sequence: TGTGCCAGCGGAAACGGGGTGTTTGAAAACATTCAGTACTTC. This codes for CASGNGVFENIQYF.

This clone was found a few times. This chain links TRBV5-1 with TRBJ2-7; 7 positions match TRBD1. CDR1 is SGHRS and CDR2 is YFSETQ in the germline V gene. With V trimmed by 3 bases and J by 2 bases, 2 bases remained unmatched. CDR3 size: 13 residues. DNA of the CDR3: TGCGCCAGCAGCTGGGACAGAGCCTACGAGCAGTACTTC. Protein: CASSWDRAYEQYF.

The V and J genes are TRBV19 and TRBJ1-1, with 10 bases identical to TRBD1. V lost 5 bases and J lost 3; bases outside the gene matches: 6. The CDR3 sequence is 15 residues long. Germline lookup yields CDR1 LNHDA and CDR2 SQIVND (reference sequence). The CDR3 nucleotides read TGTGCCAGTAGTGGGGGACAGGGGTTGGACACTGAAGCTTTCTTT. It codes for CASSGGQGLDTEAFF.

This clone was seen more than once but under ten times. The CDR3 sequence: CASSVTGTSGRDEQFF. The CDR3 region has the DNA TGTGCCAGCAGCGTAACCGGGACTAGCGGGAGGGATGAGCAGTTCTTC. The genes are TRBV13 and TRBJ2-1, with TRBD2 matching over 16 bases. Germline values: CDR1 PRHDT, CDR2 FYEKMQ (reference sequence). The CDR3 loop spans 16 amino acids. The trim removed 5 bases at V and 8 bases at J, leaving 6 bases unmatched.

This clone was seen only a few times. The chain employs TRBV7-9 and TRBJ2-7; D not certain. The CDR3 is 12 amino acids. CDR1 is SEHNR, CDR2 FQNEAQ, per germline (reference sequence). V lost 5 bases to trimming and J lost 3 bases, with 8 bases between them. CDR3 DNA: TGTGCCAGCAGCCCCGACGGCTACGAGCAGTACTTC. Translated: CASSPDGYEQYF. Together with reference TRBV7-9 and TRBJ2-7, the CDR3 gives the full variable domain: DTGVSQNPRHKITKRGQNVTFRCDPISEHNRLYWYRQTLGQGPEFLTYFQNEAQLEKSRLLSDRFSAERPKGSFSTLEIQRTEQGDSAMYLCASSPDGYEQYFGPGTRLTVT.

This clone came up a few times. Here the CDR3 DNA reads TGTGCCAGCAATGGGGGAGAGGATGGCTACACCTTC. Amino acids: CASNGGEDGYTF. The rearrangement links TRBV28 to TRBJ1-2; possible D gene TRBD1, 5 bases. Germline V gene sequence: CDR1 MDHEN, CDR2 SYDVKM. With 7 bases removed from V and 6 bases from J, the gap between germline ends came to 12 bases. The length of the CDR3 is 12 residues.

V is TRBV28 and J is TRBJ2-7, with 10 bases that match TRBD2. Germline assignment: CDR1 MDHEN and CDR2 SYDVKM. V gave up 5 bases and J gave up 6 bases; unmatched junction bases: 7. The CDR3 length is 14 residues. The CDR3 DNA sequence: TGTGCCAGCAGTACCACGGGACTAGCGACCGAGCAGTACTTC. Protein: CASSTTGLATEQYF.

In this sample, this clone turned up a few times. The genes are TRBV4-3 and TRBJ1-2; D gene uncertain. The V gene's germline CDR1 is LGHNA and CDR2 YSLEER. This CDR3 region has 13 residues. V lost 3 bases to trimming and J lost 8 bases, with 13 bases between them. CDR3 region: CASSHAGHFGYTF. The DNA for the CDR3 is TGCGCCAGCAGCCATGCCGGCCACTTCGGCTACACCTTC.

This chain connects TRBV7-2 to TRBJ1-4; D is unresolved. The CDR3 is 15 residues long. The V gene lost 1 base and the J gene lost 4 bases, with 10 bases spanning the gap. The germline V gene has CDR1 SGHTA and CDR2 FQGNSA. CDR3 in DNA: TGTGCCAGCAGCTTAGGAGTTGCCGGTAATGAAAAACTGTTTTTT. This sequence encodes CASSLGVAGNEKLFF.

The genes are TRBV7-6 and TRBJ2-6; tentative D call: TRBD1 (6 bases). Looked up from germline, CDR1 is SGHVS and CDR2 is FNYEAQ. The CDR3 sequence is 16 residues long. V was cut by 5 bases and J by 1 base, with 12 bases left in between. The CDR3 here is CASSRTTGSGANVLTF. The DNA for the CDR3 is TGTGCCAGCAGCCGAACCACAGGGTCTGGGGCCAACGTCCTGACTTTC.

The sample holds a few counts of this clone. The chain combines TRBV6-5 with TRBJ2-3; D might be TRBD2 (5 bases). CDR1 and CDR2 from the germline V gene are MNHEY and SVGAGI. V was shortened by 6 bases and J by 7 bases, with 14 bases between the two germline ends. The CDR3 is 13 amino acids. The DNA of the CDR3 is TGTGCCAGCAGCCCGAGAACTAGATATACGCAGTATTTT. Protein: CASSPRTRYTQYF.

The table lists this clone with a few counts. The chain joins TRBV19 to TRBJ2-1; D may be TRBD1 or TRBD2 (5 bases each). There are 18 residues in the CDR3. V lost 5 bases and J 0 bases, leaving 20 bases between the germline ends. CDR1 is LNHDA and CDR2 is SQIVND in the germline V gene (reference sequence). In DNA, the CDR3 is TGTGCCAGTAGTGATTGGTGGGGGAGAGTTGACTCCTACAATGAGCAGTTCTTC. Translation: CASSDWWGRVDSYNEQFF.

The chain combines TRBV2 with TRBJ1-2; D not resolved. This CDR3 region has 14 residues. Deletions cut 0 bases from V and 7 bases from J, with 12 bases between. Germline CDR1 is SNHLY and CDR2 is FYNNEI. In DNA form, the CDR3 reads TGTGCCAGCAGTGAAGCGCGCGAGTTTCGTGGCTACACCTTC. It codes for CASSEAREFRGYTF.

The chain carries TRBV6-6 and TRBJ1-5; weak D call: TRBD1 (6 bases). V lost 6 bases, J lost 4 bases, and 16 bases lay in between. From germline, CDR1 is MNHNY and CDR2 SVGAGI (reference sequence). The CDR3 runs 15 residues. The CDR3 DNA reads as TGTGCCAGCAGAAGCCCGACAGGTTGGAATCAGCCCCAGCATTTT. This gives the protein CASRSPTGWNQPQHF.

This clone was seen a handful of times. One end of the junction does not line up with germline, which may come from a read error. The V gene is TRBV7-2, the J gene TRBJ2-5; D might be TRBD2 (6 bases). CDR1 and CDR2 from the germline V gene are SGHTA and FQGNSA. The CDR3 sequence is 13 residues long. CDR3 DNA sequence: TGTGCCAGCAGCTTCCTAGCGATATCCCCTCACGACTTC. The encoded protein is CASSFLAISPHDF.

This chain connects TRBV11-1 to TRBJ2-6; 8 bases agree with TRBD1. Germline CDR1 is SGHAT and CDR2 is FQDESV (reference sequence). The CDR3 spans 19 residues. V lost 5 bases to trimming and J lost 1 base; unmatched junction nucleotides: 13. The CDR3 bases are TGTGCCAGCAGCCCGAGTCGGACAGGGACCGTTTCTGGGGCCAACGTCCTGACTTTC. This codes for CASSPSRTGTVSGANVLTF.

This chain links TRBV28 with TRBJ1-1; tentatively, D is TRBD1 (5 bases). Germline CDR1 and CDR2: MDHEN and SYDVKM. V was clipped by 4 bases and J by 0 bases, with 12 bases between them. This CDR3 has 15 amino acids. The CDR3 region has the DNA TGTGCCAGCAGTTCGCCCATAGGGGTGAACACTGAAGCTTTCTTT. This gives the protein CASSSPIGVNTEAFF.

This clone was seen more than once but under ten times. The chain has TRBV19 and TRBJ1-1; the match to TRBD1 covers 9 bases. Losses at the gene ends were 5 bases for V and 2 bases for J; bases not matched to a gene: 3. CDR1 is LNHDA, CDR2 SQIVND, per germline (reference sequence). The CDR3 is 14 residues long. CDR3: CASSGQGPNTEAFF. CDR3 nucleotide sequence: TGTGCCAGTAGTGGACAGGGGCCTAACACTGAAGCTTTCTTT. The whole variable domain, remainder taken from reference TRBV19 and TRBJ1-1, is DGGITQSPKYLFRKEGQNVTLSCEQNLNHDAMYWYRQDPGQGLRLIYYSQIVNDFQKGDIAEGYSVSREKKESFPLTVTSAQKNPTAFYLCASSGQGPNTEAFFGQGTRLTVV.

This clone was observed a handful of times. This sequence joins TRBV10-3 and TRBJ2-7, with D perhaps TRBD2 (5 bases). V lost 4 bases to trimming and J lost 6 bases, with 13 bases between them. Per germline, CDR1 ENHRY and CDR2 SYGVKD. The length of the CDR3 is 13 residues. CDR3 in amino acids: CAISGSRESEQYF. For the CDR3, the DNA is TGTGCCATCAGTGGGTCCCGGGAAAGCGAGCAGTACTTC.

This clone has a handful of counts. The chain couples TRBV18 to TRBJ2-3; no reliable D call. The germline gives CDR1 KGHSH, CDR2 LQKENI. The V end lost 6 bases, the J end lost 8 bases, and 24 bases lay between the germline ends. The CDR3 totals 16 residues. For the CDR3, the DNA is TGTGCCAGCTCGGCGAATCTACCCGATAATCACGGTACGCAGTATTTT. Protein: CASSANLPDNHGTQYF.

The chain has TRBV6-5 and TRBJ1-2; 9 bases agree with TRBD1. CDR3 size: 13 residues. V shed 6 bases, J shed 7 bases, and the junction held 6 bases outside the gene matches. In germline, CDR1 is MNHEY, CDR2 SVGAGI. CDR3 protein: CASSPDRGAGYTF. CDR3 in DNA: TGTGCCAGCAGCCCCGACAGGGGGGCTGGCTACACCTTC.

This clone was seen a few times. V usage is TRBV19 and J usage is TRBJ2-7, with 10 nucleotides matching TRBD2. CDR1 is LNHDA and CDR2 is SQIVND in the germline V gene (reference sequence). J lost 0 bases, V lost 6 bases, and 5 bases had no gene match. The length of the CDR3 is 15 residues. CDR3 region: CASSVTSGNSYEQYF. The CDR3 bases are TGTGCCAGTAGCGTTACTAGCGGGAACTCCTACGAGCAGTACTTC.

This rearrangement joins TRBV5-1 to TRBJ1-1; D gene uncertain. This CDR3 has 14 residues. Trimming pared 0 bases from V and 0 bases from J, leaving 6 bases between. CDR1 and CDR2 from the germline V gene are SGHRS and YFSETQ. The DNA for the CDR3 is TGCGCCAGCAGCTTGGGACCGGTGAACACTGAAGCTTTCTTT. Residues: CASSLGPVNTEAFF.

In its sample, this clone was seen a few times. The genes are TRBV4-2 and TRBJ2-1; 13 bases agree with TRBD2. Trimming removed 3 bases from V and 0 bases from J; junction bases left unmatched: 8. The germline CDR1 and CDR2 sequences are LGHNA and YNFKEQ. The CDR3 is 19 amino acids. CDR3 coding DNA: TGTGCCAGCAGCCAGAAACTAGCGGGAGGGCCCAGCTCCTACAATGAGCAGTTCTTC. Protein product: CASSQKLAGGPSSYNEQFF.

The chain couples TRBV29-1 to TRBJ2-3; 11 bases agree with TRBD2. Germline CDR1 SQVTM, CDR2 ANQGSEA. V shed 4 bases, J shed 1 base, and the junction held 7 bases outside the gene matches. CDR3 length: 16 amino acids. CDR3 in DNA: TGCAGCGTTGTTGTGAGACTAGCGGGACGCACAGATACGCAGTATTTT. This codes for CSVVVRLAGRTDTQYF.

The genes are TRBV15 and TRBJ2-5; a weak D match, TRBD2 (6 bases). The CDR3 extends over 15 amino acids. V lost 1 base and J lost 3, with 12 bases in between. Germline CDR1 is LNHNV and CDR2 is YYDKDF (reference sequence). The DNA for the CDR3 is TGTGCCACCAGCAGAGTAGCGGAGACTAAAGAGACCCAGTACTTC. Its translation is CATSRVAETKETQYF.

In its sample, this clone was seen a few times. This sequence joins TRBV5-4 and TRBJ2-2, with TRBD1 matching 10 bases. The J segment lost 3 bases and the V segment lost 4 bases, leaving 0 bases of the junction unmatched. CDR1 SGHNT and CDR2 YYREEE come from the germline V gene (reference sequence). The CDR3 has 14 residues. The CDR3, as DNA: TGTGCCAGCAGCGGGACAGGGGACACCGGGGAGCTGTTTTTT. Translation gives CASSGTGDTGELFF.